This record covers a single T cell receptor (beta chain). Its antigen specificity is not known. It has no much larger one-base neighbor in the sample; base qualities were not kept. The data were taken from a study of OX40 agonist ivuxolimab in advanced cancers. Background on the whole study: Ivuxolimab was an agonistic, fully human IgG2 monoclonal antibody directed against OX40 (CD134), a costimulatory receptor. Intravenous ivuxolimab was administered to patients every 2 weeks at six dose levels: 0.01, 0.1, 0.3, 1.5, 3 and 10 mg/kg. Of the approximately 50 dose-escalation patients, hepatocellular carcinoma was present in roughly 19, melanoma in roughly 15, renal cell carcinoma in 9 and head and neck cancer in 9. The dose-escalation cohort was 80% to 90% male with a mean age of roughly 60 years, ranging from roughly 23 to 90. Patients were allowed to have had prior anti-PD-1, anti-PD-L1 or anti-CTLA-4 therapy, and 40% of the dose-escalation patients had been treated with checkpoint inhibitors. Three dose-escalation patients achieved partial responses, one with hepatocellular carcinoma and two with cutaneous melanoma. The purpose of peripheral TCRbeta sequencing was to test whether ivuxolimab changed TCR sequence diversity and led to clonal T-cell expansion. The monotherapy dose-escalation portion (N ≈ 56 patients) of the phase I ivuxolimab trial is reported in the paper. Study-wide findings and limitations: Clonal expansion of both CD4+ and CD8+ blood T cells was observed from baseline to week 6 at doses 0.1 to 3.0 mg/kg. After ivuxolimab, more expanded clones were found on average in CD8+ T cells than in CD4+ T cells. Low levels of normalized T-cell clonal expansion were also seen in some patients who did not respond. Which antigens the clonally expanded peripheral T cells were specific for was not determined. Partial responders in the 0.1-3.0 mg/kg groups had among the lowest normalized peripheral clonal expansion, especially among CD8+ T cells.

Patients with autoimmune disease history or receiving systemic immunosuppression were excluded from the trial. Peripheral blood for TCR sequencing was drawn from every dose cohort at baseline, at cycle 4 day 1 and at cycle 7 day 1. The samples were taken from a phase I, first-in-human, multicenter, open-label dose-escalation trial of ivuxolimab. The trial enrolled adults with locally advanced or metastatic head and neck squamous cell, hepatocellular, melanoma or renal cell carcinoma. Before TCR sequencing, CD4+ T cells and CD8+ T cells from peripheral blood were sorted into separate populations. Inclusive of the bounding cysteine and phenylalanine, the CDR3 is 15 residues long. The CDR3 DNA has 45 bases and is translated from base 1. CDR1 is given as MNHNY and CDR2 as SVGAGI, both from the germline V gene (reference sequence). V is reduced by 0 bases and J by 3 bases, leaving a spacing of 6 bases between them.

For sequencing of the TCRbeta CDR3 region, genomic DNA was extracted from the sorted cells. TCRbeta CDR3 regions were sequenced using the immunoSEQ Assay. TCRdb stores this immuneACCESS table with in-frame sequences only. Part of the clones is absent; in the studies checked, under half of the shortfall reflects unresolved V genes, and no reason is known for the rest. Present in this sample are around 110,000 clones, around 95% of which were seen just once. The ten biggest clones cover about 0.14% of the sample. This specimen was CD4+ or CD8+ T cells sorted from blood, taken in a trial of the OX40 agonist ivuxolimab. The chain is assembled from TRBV6-6 and TRBJ1-6; tentative D gene TRBD1, with 6 bases matching. This TCR derives from an adult with an advanced solid tumor such as melanoma, head and neck, liver or kidney cancer. The DNA reads as follows: TGTGCCAGCAGTTACTCAGGGGGCTATAATTCACCCCTCCACTTT. Its translation is CASSYSGGYNSPLHF.